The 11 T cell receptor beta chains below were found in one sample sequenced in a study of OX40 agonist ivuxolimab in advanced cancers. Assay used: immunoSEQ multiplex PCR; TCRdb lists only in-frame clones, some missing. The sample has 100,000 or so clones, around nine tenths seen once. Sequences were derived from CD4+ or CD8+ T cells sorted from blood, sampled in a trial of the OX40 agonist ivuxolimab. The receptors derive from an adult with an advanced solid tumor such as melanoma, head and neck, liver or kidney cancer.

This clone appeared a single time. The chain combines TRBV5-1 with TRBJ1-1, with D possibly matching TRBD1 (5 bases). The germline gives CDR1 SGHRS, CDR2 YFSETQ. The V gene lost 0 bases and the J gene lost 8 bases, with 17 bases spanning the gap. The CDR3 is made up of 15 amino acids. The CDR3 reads CASSLGAGGSREAFF. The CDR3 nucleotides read TGCGCCAGCAGCTTGGGAGCGGGGGGTAGTCGGGAAGCTTTCTTT.

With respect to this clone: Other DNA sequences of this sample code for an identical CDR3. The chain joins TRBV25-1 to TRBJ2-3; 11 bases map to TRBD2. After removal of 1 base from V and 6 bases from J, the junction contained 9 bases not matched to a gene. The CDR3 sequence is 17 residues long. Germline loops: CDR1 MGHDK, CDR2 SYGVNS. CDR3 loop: CASSEWGGLAGGDTQYF. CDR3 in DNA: TGTGCCAGCAGTGAATGGGGTGGGTTAGCGGGAGGGGATACGCAGTATTTT.

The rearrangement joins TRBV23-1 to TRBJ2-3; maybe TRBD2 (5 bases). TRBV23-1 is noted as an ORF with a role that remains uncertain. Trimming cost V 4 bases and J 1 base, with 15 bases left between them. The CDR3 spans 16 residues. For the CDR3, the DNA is TGCGCCAGCAGTCCATCCGCCCGGGATCGCACAGATACGCAGTATTTT. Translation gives CASSPSARDRTDTQYF.

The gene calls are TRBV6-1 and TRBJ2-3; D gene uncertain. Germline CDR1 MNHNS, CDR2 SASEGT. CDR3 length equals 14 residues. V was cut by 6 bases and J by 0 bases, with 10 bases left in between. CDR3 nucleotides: TGTGCCAGCAGAGATCAGCCTAGCACAGATACGCAGTATTTT. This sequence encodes CASRDQPSTDTQYF.

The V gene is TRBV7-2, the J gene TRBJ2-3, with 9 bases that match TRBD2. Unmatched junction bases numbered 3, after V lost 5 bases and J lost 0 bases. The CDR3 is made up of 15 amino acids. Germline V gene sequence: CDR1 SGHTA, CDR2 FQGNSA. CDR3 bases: TGTGCCAGCAGCGAAACTAGCGGGAGCACAGATACGCAGTATTTT. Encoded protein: CASSETSGSTDTQYF.

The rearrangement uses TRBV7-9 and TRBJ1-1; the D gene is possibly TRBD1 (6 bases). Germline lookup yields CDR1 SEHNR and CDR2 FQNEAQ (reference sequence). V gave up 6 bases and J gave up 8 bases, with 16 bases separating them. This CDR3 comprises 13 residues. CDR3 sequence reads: CASSRGGRQEAFF. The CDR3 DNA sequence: TGTGCCAGCAGTCGTGGGGGGCGCCAGGAAGCTTTCTTT.

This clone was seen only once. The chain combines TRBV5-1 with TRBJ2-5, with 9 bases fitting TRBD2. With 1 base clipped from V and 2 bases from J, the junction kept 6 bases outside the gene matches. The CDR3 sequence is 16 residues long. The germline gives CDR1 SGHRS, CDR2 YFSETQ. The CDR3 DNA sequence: TGCGCCAGCAGCTTGACTACACTAGCGGGTCAAGAGACCCAGTACTTC. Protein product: CASSLTTLAGQETQYF.

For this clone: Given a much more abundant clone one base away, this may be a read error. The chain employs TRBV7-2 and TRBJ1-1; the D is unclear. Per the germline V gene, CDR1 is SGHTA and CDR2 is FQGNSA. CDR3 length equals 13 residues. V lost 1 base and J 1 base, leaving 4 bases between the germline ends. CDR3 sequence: CASSLDRNTEAFF. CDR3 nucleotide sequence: TGTGCCAGCAGCTTAGACAGGAACACTGAAGCTTTCTTT. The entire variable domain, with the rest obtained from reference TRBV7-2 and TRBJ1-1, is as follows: GAGVSQSPSNKVTEKGKDVELRCDPISGHTALYWYRQSLGQGLEFLIYFQGNSAPDKSGLPSDRFSAERTGGSVSTLTIQRTQQEDSAVYLCASSLDRNTEAFFGQGTRLTVV.

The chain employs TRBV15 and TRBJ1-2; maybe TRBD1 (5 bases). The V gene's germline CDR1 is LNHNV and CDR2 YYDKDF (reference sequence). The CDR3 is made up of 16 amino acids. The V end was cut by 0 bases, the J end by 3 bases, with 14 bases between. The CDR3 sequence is CATSRDPRAGDYGYTF. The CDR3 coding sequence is TGTGCCACCAGCAGAGATCCCCGGGCGGGGGACTATGGCTACACCTTC.

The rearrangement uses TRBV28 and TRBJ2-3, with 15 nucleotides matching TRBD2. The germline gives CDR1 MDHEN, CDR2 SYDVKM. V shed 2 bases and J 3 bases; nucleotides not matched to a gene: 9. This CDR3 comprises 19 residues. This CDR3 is CASSLPGLAGGLKTDTQYF. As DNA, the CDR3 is TGTGCCAGCAGTTTACCCGGACTAGCGGGAGGGTTGAAGACAGATACGCAGTATTTT.

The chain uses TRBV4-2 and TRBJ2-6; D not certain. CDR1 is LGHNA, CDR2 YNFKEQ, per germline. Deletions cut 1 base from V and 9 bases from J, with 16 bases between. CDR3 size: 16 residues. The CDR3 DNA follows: TGTGCCAGCAGCCAAGGGGATAGTCTGGTCGGCAACGTCCTGACTTTC. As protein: CASSQGDSLVGNVLTF.